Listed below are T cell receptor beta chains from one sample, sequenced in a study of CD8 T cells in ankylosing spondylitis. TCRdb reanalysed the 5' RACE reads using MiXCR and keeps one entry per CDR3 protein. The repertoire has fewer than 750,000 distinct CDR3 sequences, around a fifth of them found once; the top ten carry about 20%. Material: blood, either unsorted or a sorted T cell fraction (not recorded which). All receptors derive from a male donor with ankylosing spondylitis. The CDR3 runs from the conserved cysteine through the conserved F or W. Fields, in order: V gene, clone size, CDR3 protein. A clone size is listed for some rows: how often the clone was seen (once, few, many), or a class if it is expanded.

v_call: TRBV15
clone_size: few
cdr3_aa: CATSRAGTPSRSNQPQHF

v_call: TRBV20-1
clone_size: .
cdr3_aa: CSATGRTGSPLHF

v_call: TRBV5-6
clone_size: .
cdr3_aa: CASKEGTAQETQYF

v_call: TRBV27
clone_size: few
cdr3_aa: CASSTWTAKGYTF

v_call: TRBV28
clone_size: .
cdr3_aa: CASRVHGYEQYF

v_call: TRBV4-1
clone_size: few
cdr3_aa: CASSQEGQTYNYGYTF

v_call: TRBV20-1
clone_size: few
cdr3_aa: CSAPTLGKQETQYF

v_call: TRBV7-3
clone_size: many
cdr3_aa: CASSTGTGGDTEAFF

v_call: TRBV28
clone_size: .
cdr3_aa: CASSPLQTWDTEAFF

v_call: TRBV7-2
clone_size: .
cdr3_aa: CASSLDWGKKTQYF

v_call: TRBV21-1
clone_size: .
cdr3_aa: CASSKVGDNEQFF

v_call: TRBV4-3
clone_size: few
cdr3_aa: CASSQTGTSISDTQYF

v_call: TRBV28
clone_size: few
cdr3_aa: CANGGRGGELFF

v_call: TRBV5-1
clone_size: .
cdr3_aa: CASSRTDPSNQPQHF

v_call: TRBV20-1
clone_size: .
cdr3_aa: CSAKRTDLMNTEAFF

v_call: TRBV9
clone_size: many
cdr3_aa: CASSGGDRVRTLTGELFF

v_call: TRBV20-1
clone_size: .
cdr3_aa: CSARVGAGEVEAFF

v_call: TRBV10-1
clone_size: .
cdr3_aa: CASSEGRLGSYEQYF

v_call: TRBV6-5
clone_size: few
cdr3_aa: CASSYGHARGDMNEQYF

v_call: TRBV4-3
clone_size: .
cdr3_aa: CASSQSVGGGRNEQFF

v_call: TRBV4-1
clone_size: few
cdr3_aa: CASSQIQGDRINF

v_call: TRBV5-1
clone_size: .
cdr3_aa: CASSLRDSPNEKLFF